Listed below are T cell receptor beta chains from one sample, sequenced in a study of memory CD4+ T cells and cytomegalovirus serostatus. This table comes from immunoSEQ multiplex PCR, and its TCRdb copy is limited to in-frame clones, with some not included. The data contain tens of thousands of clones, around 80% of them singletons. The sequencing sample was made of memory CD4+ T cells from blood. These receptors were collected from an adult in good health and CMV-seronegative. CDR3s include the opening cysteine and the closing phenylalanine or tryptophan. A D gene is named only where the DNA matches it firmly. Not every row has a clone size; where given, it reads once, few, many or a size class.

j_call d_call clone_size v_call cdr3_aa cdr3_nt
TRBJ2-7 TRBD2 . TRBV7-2 CASSLASGRPNEQYF TGTGCCAGCAGCCTCGCTAGCGGGAGGCCAAACGAGCAGTACTTC
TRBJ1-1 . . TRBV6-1 CASSVEGNTEAFF TGTGCCAGCAGTGTGGAGGGGAACACTGAAGCTTTCTTT
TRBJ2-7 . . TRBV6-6 CASSYGVSGSHEQYF TGTGCCAGCAGTTACGGAGTTTCGGGGAGCCACGAGCAGTACTTC
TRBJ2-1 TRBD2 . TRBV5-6 CASSLYTRLAGASYNEQFF TGTGCCAGCAGCTTGTACACACGACTAGCGGGAGCCTCCTACAATGAGCAGTTCTTC
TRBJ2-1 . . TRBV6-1 CASHWFPNSYNEQFF TGTGCCAGCCATTGGTTTCCGAACTCCTACAATGAGCAGTTCTTC
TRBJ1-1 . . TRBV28 CASSPRGRGINTEAFF TGTGCCAGCAGTCCCAGGGGTCGGGGGATAAACACTGAAGCTTTCTTT
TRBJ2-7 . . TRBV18 CASSPGSYEQYF TGTGCCAGCTCACCAGGGAGCTACGAGCAGTACTTC
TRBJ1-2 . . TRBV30 CAWSVGWQGSYGYTF TGTGCCTGGAGTGTAGGTTGGCAGGGGAGTTATGGCTACACCTTC
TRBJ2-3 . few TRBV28 CASSRKILSGIRGTDTQYF TGTGCCAGCAGTCGAAAAATACTTAGCGGCATCCGGGGCACAGATACGCAGTATTTT
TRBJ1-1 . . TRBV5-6 CASSLRGPRAFF TGTGCCAGCAGCTTACGTGGCCCCCGAGCTTTCTTT
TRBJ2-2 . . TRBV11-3 CASSPAAGTALTGELFF TGTGCCAGCAGCCCCGCCGCGGGGACAGCACTCACCGGGGAGCTGTTTTTT
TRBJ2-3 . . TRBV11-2 CASSPKSIFTDTQYF TGTGCCAGCAGCCCCAAGTCCATATTCACAGATACGCAGTATTTT
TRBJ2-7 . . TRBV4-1 CASSRGTGSYEQYF TGCGCCAGCAGCCGCGGGACCGGTTCCTACGAGCAGTACTTC
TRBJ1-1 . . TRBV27 CASRLIGVNTEAFF TGTGCCAGCAGACTTATCGGGGTGAACACTGAAGCTTTCTTT
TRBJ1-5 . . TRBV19 CASSIGLGTGGNQPQHF TGTGCCAGTAGTATAGGCTTGGGGACCGGGGGGAATCAGCCCCAGCATTTT
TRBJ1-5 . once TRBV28 CASSSTGFSNQPQHF TGTGCCAGCAGTTCAACAGGATTTAGCAATCAGCCCCAGCATTTT
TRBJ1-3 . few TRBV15 CATSRKGWGNTIYF TGTGCCACCAGCAGGAAGGGGTGGGGAAACACCATATATTTT
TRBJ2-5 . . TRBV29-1 CGVGGGIDATQYF TGCGGCGTCGGAGGAGGGATTGATGCGACCCAGTACTTC
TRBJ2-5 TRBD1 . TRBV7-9 CASSSDARGYQYF TGTGCCAGCAGCTCAGACGCCAGGGGGTACCAGTACTTC
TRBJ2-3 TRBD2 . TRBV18 CASSTLGRDSAYF TGTGCCAGCTCAACTCTTGGGAGGGACTCGGCGTATTTT
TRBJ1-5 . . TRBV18 CASSRGEAQPQHF TGTGCCAGCTCACGGGGGGAGGCTCAGCCCCAGCATTTT
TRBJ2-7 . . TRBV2 CASSGGGLSEQYF TGTGCCAGCAGTGGAGGGGGTTTAAGCGAGCAGTACTTC
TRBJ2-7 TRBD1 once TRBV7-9 CASSLYPGQGVYEQYF TGTGCCAGCAGCTTATACCCGGGACAGGGTGTATACGAGCAGTACTTC
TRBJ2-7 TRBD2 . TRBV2 CASREGGLPLAGVSSYEQYF TGTGCCAGCAGAGAAGGCGGCCTACCTCTAGCGGGAGTTTCCTCCTACGAGCAGTACTTC
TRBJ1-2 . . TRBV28 CAGYTTSYGYTF TGTGCCGGCTATACGACAAGCTATGGCTACACCTTC
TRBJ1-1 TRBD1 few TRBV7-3 CASSSQGTEAFF TGTGCCAGCAGCTCACAGGGGACTGAAGCTTTCTTT
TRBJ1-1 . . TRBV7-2 CASSFWGGDTEAFF TGTGCCAGCAGCTTTTGGGGGGGTGACACTGAAGCTTTCTTT
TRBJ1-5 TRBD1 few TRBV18 CASSTGQEGLMPQHF TGTGCCAGCTCGACCGGACAGGAGGGACTCATGCCCCAGCATTTT
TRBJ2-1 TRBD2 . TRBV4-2 CASSPHSGAGSYNEQFF TGTGCCAGCAGCCCCCATAGCGGGGCCGGCTCCTACAATGAGCAGTTCTTC
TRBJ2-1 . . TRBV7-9 CASSLVAGQQEQFF TGTGCCAGCAGCTTAGTGGCAGGGCAGCAGGAGCAGTTCTTC
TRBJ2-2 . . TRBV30 CAWSSTRSGELFF TGTGCCTGGAGTTCCACTAGGTCCGGGGAGCTGTTTTTT
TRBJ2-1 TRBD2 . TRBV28 CASSLFGSGRINEQFF TGTGCCAGCAGTTTATTCGGTAGCGGGAGGATAAATGAGCAGTTCTTC
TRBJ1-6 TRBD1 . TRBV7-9 CASSLLRQGFNSPLHF TGTGCCAGCAGCTTACTTAGACAGGGCTTTAATTCACCCCTCCACTTT
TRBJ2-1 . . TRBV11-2 CASSLIGNEQFF TGTGCCAGCAGCTTAATAGGCAATGAGCAGTTCTTC
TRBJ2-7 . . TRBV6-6 CASSPRGEQYF TGTGCCAGCAGCCCCAGAGGCGAGCAGTACTTC
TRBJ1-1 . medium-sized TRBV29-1 CSGRDTEAFF TGCAGCGGACGGGACACTGAAGCTTTCTTT
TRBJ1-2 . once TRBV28 CASSPQGLSAHYGYTF TGTGCCAGCAGCCCGCAAGGACTTTCGGCCCACTATGGCTACACCTTC
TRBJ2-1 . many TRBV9 CASSVVSGSYNEQFF TGTGCCAGCAGCGTAGTCAGCGGGTCCTACAATGAGCAGTTCTTC
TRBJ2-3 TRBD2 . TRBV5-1 CASSLGTSGGGDTQYF TGCGCCAGCAGCCTAGGGACTAGCGGGGGTGGAGATACGCAGTATTTT
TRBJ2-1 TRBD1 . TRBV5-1 CASSRDRANNEQFF TGCGCCAGCAGCCGGGACAGGGCGAACAATGAGCAGTTCTTC
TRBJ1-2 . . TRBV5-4 CASSPREGLYGYTF TGTGCCAGCAGCCCCCGGGAGGGCCTCTATGGCTACACCTTC
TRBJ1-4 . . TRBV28 CASRTQPSTNEKLFF TGTGCCAGCAGGACACAGCCGTCAACTAATGAAAAACTGTTTTTT
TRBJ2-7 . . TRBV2 CASSDLGYEQYF TGTGCCAGCAGTGATCTGGGCTACGAGCAGTACTTC
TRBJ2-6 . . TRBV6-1 CASSEDGVGANVLTF TGTGCCAGCAGTGAAGATGGGGTTGGGGCCAACGTCCTGACTTTC
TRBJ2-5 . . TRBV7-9 CASSLAADQETQYF TGTGCCAGCAGCTTAGCGGCCGACCAAGAGACCCAGTACTTC
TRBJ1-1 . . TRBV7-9 CASSFQGRDTEAFF TGTGCCAGCAGCTTTCAGGGTAGGGACACTGAAGCTTTCTTT
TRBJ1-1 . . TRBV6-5 CASTKNGGGTEAFF TGTGCCAGCACCAAAAATGGGGGGGGGACTGAAGCTTTCTTT
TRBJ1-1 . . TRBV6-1 CASHDPDRPNTEAFF TGTGCCAGCCACGACCCGGACCGGCCCAACACTGAAGCTTTCTTT
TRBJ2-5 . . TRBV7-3 CASSSSDGETQYF TGTGCCAGCAGCTCTTCCGATGGAGAGACCCAGTACTTC
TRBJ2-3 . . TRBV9 CASSVDQSLDYTDTQYF TGTGCCAGCAGCGTAGATCAGAGCCTTGATTACACAGATACGCAGTATTTT
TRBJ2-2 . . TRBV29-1 CSVDDPRTNTGELFF TGCAGCGTTGACGACCCAAGGACGAACACCGGGGAGCTGTTTTTT
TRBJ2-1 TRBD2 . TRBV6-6 CASRTGIAGGFNEQFF TGTGCCAGCCGTACGGGTATAGCGGGAGGGTTTAATGAGCAGTTCTTC
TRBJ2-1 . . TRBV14 CASSQPWGVSYNEQFF TGTGCCAGCAGCCAACCCTGGGGGGTCTCCTACAATGAGCAGTTCTTC